The present T cell receptor (beta chain) was sequenced within a study of blood T cell repertoires in COVID-19. Across the whole study: COVID-19 samples, acute and convalescent, were from the United States, Italy and Spain.

Original processing notes: Quantification of nucleated cells was approximated via reference gene primer amplification. TCRdb's copy holds only in-frame clones and misses some; the assay was immunoSEQ multiplex PCR. Clone size and the V and J calls come from that table; the DNA yielded D and trimming. The sample records about 180,000 clones, just under 80% being singletons. The CDR3 is 14 amino acids. V lost 1 base, J lost 1 base, and 6 bases lay in between. From germline, CDR1 is SGHRS and CDR2 YFSETQ. The rearrangement joins TRBV5-1 to TRBJ1-5; D is undetermined. Sequenced: peripheral blood. The receptor's source is a man aged 65 to 85 with active or convalescent COVID-19. The CDR3 here is CASSLSGSNQPQHF. DNA of the CDR3: TGCGCCAGCAGCTTGAGCGGGAGCAATCAGCCCCAGCATTTT.